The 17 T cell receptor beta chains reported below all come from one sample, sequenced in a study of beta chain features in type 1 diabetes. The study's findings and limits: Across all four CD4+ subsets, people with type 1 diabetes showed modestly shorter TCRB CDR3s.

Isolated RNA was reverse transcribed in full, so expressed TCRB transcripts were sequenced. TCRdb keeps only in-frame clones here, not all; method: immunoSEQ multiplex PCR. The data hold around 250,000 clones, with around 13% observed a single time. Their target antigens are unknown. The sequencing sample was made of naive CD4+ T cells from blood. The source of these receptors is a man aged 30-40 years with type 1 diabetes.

Here the CDR3 reads CASSLLGQPTDTQYF. In nucleotides, the CDR3 is TGTGCCAGCAGCTTACTGGGCCAACCCACAGATACGCAGTATTTT. The J gene is TRBJ2-3, the V gene TRBV7-9; D is ambiguous. The CDR3 length is 15 residues. Germline CDR1 is SEHNR and CDR2 is FQNEAQ (reference sequence). V was cut by 2 bases and J by 2 bases, with 11 bases left in between.

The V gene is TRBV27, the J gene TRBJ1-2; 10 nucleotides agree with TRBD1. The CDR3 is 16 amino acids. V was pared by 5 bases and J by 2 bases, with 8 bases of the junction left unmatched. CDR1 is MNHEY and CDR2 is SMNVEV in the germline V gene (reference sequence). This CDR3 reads CASSPLGQGNNYGYTF. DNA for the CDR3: TGTGCCAGCAGTCCCCTGGGACAGGGGAACAACTATGGCTACACCTTC.

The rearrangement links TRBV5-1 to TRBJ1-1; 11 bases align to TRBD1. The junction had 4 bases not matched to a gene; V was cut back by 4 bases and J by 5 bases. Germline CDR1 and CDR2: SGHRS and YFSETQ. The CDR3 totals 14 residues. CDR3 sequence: CASSGQGADTEAFF. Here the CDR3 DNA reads TGCGCCAGCAGCGGACAGGGGGCTGATACTGAAGCTTTCTTT.

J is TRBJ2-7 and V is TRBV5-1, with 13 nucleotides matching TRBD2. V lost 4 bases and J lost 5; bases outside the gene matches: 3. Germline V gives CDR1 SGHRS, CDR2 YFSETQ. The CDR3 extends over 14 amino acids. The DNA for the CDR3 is TGCGCCAGCAGCCCGGGACTAGCGGGGCACGAGCAGTACTTC. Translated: CASSPGLAGHEQYF. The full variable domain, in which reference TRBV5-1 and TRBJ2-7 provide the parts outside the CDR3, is KAGVTQTPRYLIKTRGQQVTLSCSPISGHRSVSWYQQTPGQGLQFLFEYFSETQRNKGNFPGRFSGRQFSNSRSEMNVSTLELGDSALYLCASSPGLAGHEQYFGPGTRLTVT.

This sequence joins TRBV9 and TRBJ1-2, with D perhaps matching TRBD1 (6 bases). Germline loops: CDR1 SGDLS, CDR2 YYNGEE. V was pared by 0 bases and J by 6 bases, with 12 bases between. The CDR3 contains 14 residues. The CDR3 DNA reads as TGTGCCAGCAGCGTAGGGTGGCAGGGGAATGGCTACACCTTC. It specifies CASSVGWQGNGYTF.

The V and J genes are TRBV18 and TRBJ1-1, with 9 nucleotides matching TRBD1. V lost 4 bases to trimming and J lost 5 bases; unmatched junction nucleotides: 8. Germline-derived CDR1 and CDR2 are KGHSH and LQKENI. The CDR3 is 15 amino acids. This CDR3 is CASSLGQGTGTEAFF. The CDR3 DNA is TGTGCCAGCTCACTTGGACAGGGGACGGGGACTGAAGCTTTCTTT.

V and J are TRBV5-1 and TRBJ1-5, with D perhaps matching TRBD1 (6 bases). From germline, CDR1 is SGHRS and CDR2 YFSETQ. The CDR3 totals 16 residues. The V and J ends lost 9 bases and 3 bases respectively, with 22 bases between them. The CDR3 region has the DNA TGCGCCATCCTGACGGGAGGGGGTGATCTCAATCAGCCCCAGCATTTT. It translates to CAILTGGGDLNQPQHF.

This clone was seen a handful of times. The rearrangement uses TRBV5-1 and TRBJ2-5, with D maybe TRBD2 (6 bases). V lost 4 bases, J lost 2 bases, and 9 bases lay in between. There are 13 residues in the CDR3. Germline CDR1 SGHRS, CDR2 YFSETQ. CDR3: CASSRGLQETQYF. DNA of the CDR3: TGCGCCAGCAGCCGCGGACTACAAGAGACCCAGTACTTC.

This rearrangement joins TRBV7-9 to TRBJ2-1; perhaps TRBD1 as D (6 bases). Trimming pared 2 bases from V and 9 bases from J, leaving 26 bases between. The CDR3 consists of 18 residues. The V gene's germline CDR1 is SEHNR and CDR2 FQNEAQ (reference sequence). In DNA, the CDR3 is TGTGCCAGCAGCTTATCCACCCCTCTCGGCGGGTGGGACATTGAGCAGTTCTTC. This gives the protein CASSLSTPLGGWDIEQFF.

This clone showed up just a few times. Here the CDR3 reads CASSPQLAGSYNEQFF. The DNA for the CDR3 is TGCGCCAGCAGCCCCCAACTAGCGGGGTCCTACAATGAGCAGTTCTTC. The chain has TRBV5-1 and TRBJ2-1, with 10 bases fitting TRBD2. From germline, CDR1 is SGHRS and CDR2 YFSETQ. The CDR3 length is 16 residues. Trimming at V came to 4 bases and at J to 1 base, leaving 5 bases not matched to a gene.

Written as DNA, the CDR3 is TGTGCCAGCAGCCTGAAGCGGCACAATCAGCCCCAGCATTTT. Protein: CASSLKRHNQPQHF. V and J are TRBV21-1 and TRBJ1-5. TRBV21-1 is marked as a pseudogene. CDR3 length equals 14 residues.

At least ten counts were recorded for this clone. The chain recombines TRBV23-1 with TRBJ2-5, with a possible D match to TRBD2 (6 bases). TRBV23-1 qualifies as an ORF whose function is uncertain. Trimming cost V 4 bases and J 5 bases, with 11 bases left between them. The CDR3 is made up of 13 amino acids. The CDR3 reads CASSPRGRETQYF. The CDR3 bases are TGCGCCAGCAGTCCCCGTGGGAGGGAGACCCAGTACTTC.

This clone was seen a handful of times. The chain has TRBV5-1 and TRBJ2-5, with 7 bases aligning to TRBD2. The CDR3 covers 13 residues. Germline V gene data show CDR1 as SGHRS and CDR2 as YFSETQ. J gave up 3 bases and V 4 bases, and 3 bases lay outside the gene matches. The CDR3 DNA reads TGCGCCAGCAGCAGAACTAGCGAAGAGACCCAGTACTTC. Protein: CASSRTSEETQYF. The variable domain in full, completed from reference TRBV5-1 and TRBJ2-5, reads KAGVTQTPRYLIKTRGQQVTLSCSPISGHRSVSWYQQTPGQGLQFLFEYFSETQRNKGNFPGRFSGRQFSNSRSEMNVSTLELGDSALYLCASSRTSEETQYFGPGTRLLVL.

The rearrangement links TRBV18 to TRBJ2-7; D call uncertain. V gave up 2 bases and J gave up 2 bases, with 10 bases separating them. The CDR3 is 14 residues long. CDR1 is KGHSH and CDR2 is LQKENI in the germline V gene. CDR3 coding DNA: TGTGCCAGCTCACCATTGGGCCAACCCTACGAGCAGTACTTC. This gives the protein CASSPLGQPYEQYF.

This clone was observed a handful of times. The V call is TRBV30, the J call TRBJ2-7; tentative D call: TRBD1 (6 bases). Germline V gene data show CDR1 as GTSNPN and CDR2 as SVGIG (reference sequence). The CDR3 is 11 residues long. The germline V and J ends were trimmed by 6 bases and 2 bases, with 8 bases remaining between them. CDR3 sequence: CACRTAYEQYF. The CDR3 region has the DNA TGTGCCTGCCGGACAGCCTACGAGCAGTACTTC.

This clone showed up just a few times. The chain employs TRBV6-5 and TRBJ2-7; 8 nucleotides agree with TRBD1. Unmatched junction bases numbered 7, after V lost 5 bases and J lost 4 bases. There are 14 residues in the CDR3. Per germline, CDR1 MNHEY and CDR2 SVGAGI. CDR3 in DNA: TGTGCCAGCAGTCGCCCGGGACAGGTTTACGAGCAGTACTTC. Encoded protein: CASSRPGQVYEQYF.

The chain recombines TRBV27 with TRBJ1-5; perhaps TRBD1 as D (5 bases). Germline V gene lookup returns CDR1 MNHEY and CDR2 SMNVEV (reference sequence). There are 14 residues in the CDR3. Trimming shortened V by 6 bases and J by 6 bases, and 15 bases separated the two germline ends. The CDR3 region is CASSPVRGGQPQHF. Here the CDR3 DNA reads TGTGCCAGCAGCCCGGTAAGGGGCGGTCAGCCCCAGCATTTT.